Sequencing of this TCR beta chain was carried out in a study of Graves' ophthalmopathy and Graves' hyperthyroidism. Study outcomes and limitations: Most thyroid-expanded clonotypes exceeding 0.001 frequency were also found in blood.

This clonotype came up a few times. No antigen is known for it. CDR3 regions of TCR beta were amplified from RNA transcripts. HTBI-primed RT-PCR formed the first round, and a multiplex PCR formed the second. TCRdb redid the calling of the multiplex PCR reads with MiXCR, one entry per CDR3 protein. This table has 650,000 to 900,000 distinct CDR3 sequences, 40% appearing once. This CDR3 is built from 16 residues. The ends lost 5 bases at V and 8 bases at J; junction bases unmatched: 12. CDR1 is SGHTA, CDR2 FQGNSA, per germline. Other autoimmune diseases, uncontrolled infections, pregnancy or lactation led to the exclusion of patients. Physicians reached a diagnosis by relying on clinical symptoms, serum thyroxine, TRAb, thyroid ultrasound and orbital computed tomography.

The receptor was isolated from an adult man with Graves' ophthalmopathy. The sequenced sample consisted of peripheral blood. J is TRBJ1-6 and V is TRBV7-2; the match to TRBD1 covers 7 bases. DNA of the CDR3: TGTGCCAGCAGCACTTTTTCGACAGGGCTATATTCACCCCTCCACTTT. This sequence encodes CASSTFSTGLYSPLHF.